This TCR beta chain was recorded in a study of cytomegalovirus exposure and HLA in healthy donors. This CDR3 region has 13 residues. The V end was cut by 2 bases, the J end by 5 bases, with 7 bases between. The germline V gene has CDR1 SGHNT and CDR2 YENEEA. 13 Jbeta primers and 60 Vbeta primers were used for the PCR. Method: immunoSEQ multiplex PCR; TCRdb's copy keeps in-frame clones and lacks some. This table holds more than 150,000 clones, 70% to 90% found once. This TCR came from a woman between 25 and 40 years old in good health and CMV-seronegative. The rearrangement links TRBV11-3 to TRBJ2-1, with D unresolved. The sample consisted of PBMCs. CDR3 region: CASSLISDNEQFF. DNA for the CDR3: TGTGCCAGCAGCTTAATTAGTGACAATGAGCAGTTCTTC.